The 14 T cell receptor beta chains below were found in one sample sequenced in a study of STAT5B mutations in CD4+ large granular lymphocyte leukemia. Some clones are missing from TCRdb's copy, which holds only in-frame ones; the method was immunoSEQ multiplex PCR. The sample records around 28,000 clones, around 78% being singletons. Sequencing input: CD4+ T cells from blood buffy coats. The receptor set was obtained from a human donor in good health.

This chain joins TRBV28 and TRBJ1-2; a weak D match, TRBD1 (5 bases). V lost 2 bases to trimming and J lost 6 bases, with 7 bases between them. Germline CDR1 MDHEN, CDR2 SYDVKM. The CDR3 runs to 12 residues. CDR3 sequence: CASSLGAHGYTF. The CDR3 region has the DNA TGTGCCAGCAGTTTAGGGGCGCATGGCTACACCTTC.

V and J are TRBV28 and TRBJ1-5, with no clear D. Trimming took 5 bases from V and 2 from J, leaving 13 bases between them. The CDR3 spans 15 residues. CDR1 is MDHEN, CDR2 SYDVKM, per germline. CDR3 in DNA: TGTGCCAGCAGTCTGGGCTTTGGGGGCAATCAGCCCCAGCATTTT. Encoded protein: CASSLGFGGNQPQHF. Combining the CDR3 with reference TRBV28 and TRBJ1-5 gives the whole variable domain DVKVTQSSRYLVKRTGEKVFLECVQDMDHENMFWYRQDPGLGLRLIYFSYDVKMKEKGDIPEGYSVSREKKERFSLILESASTNQTSMYLCASSLGFGGNQPQHFGDGTRLSIL.

The rearrangement uses TRBV28 and TRBJ1-4; D is ambiguous. The CDR3 has 17 amino acids. Trimming removed 5 bases at V and 0 bases at J, with 16 bases between. Germline assignment: CDR1 MDHEN and CDR2 SYDVKM. CDR3 sequence (DNA): TGTGCCAGCAGTCCCCTGACGGGCCTTGCAACTAATGAAAAACTGTTTTTT. Translated: CASSPLTGLATNEKLFF.

The V and J genes are TRBV7-8 and TRBJ1-3; 8 nucleotides line up with TRBD1. With V trimmed by 5 bases and J by 2 bases, 8 bases remained unmatched. Germline CDR1 and CDR2: SGHVS and FQNEAQ. This CDR3 spans 16 amino acids. CDR3 sequence (DNA): TGTGCCAGCAGCCCGCGGGGACAGGAGACTGGAAACACCATATATTTT. Encoded protein: CASSPRGQETGNTIYF.

The J gene is TRBJ2-6, the V gene TRBV7-2; possible D gene TRBD2, 6 bases. The V gene lost 5 bases and the J gene lost 2 bases, with 16 bases spanning the gap. Germline V gives CDR1 SGHTA, CDR2 FQGNSA. The CDR3 has 17 amino acids. This CDR3 reads CASSPEATSTGANVLTF. The CDR3, as DNA: TGTGCCAGCAGCCCCGAGGCCACTAGCACTGGGGCCAACGTCCTGACTTTC.

The rearrangement links TRBV30 to TRBJ1-5, with TRBD1 as a possible D gene (5 bases). The CDR3 runs 16 residues. Germline V CDR1 and CDR2: GTSNPN, SVGIG (reference sequence). Trimming removed 1 base from V and 4 bases from J, with 17 bases in between. The CDR3 nucleotides are TGTGCCTGGAGTGATATCCAGGGCAGGTGGAATCAGCCCCAGCATTTT. This codes for CAWSDIQGRWNQPQHF.

This chain links TRBV27 with TRBJ1-5; 10 bases fit TRBD1. Unmatched junction bases numbered 6, after V lost 10 bases and J lost 0 bases. This CDR3 has 15 residues. The germline CDR1 and CDR2 sequences are MNHEY and SMNVEV (reference sequence). This CDR3 reads CATGQGLDSNQPQHF. In DNA, the CDR3 is TGTGCCACGGGACAGGGGTTGGATAGCAATCAGCCCCAGCATTTT.

Only one count was recorded for this clone. The chain couples TRBV11-2 to TRBJ2-2; possibly TRBD1 for D (6 bases). V lost 1 base and J 7 bases, leaving 16 bases between the germline ends. This CDR3 comprises 16 residues. Germline-derived CDR1 and CDR2 are SGHAT and FQNNGV. CDR3 region: CASSLVVWGQYGELFF. The CDR3 DNA sequence: TGTGCCAGCAGCTTAGTTGTCTGGGGGCAGTACGGGGAGCTGTTTTTT. The full variable domain, rest sourced from reference TRBV11-2 and TRBJ2-2, is EAGVAQSPRYKIIEKRQSVAFWCNPISGHATLYWYQQILGQGPKLLIQFQNNGVVDDSQLPKDRFSAERLKGVDSTLKIQPAKLEDSAVYLCASSLVVWGQYGELFFGEGSRLTVL.

The CDR3 DNA reads as TGTGCCAGCAGCTTGGGTATGGGACGCTCTGGAAACACCATATATTTT. Translating gives CASSLGMGRSGNTIYF. J is TRBJ1-3 and V is TRBV5-4; D is possibly TRBD1 (5 bases). The ends were cut back, 0 bases at V and 0 bases at J, with 10 bases in the middle. This CDR3 comprises 16 residues. Germline values: CDR1 SGHNT, CDR2 YYREEE (reference sequence).

This sequence joins TRBV5-1 and TRBJ2-2; TRBD1 matches at 9 bases. Germline CDR1 and CDR2: SGHRS and YFSETQ. The V gene end was trimmed by 4 bases and the J gene end by 7 bases; junction bases not matched to a gene: 8. The CDR3 spans 15 residues. The CDR3 DNA reads as TGCGCCAGCAGCCCCGACAGGGGGTCGTTCGGGGAGCTGTTTTTT. Its translation is CASSPDRGSFGELFF.

This sequence joins TRBV7-9 and TRBJ2-7; 11 bases line up with TRBD1. V gave up 5 bases and J gave up 5 bases; unmatched junction bases: 8. The germline V gene encodes CDR1 SEHNR and CDR2 FQNEAQ (reference sequence). The CDR3 consists of 15 residues. The CDR3 DNA follows: TGTGCCAGCAGCCCAGGGACAGGGGGTGCGAACGAGCAGTACTTC. Encoded protein: CASSPGTGGANEQYF.

The genes are TRBV19 and TRBJ1-5; possible D gene TRBD1, 5 bases. Per the germline V gene, CDR1 is LNHDA and CDR2 is SQIVND (reference sequence). The CDR3 sequence is 14 residues long. V was pared by 7 bases and J by 1 base, with 11 bases between. CDR3 sequence: CASTMGGSNQPQHF. The CDR3 DNA reads TGTGCCAGTACCATGGGGGGAAGCAATCAGCCCCAGCATTTT.

This clone was seen a few times. V is TRBV27 and J is TRBJ2-7, with D hard to call. Between the trimmed V and J ends, which lost 7 bases and 0 bases, there was a span of 4 bases. The CDR3 spans 11 residues. Germline CDR1 and CDR2: MNHEY and SMNVEV (reference sequence). The CDR3 DNA follows: TGTGCCAGCACCCTCTCCTACGAGCAGTACTTC. It translates to CASTLSYEQYF.

V is TRBV28 and J is TRBJ1-2, with D possibly matching TRBD1 (5 bases). CDR1 and CDR2 from the germline V gene are MDHEN and SYDVKM. Trimming removed 10 bases from V and 10 bases from J, with 16 bases in between. The CDR3 runs 11 residues. The CDR3: CATSRARIYTF. The CDR3 DNA is TGTGCCACCTCCAGGGCACGGATCTACACCTTC.